A selection of T cell receptor beta chains follows, all from one sample in a study of cytomegalovirus exposure and HLA in healthy donors. This table comes from immunoSEQ multiplex PCR, and its TCRdb copy is limited to in-frame clones, with some not included. The sample records hundreds of thousands of clones, less than 85% being singletons. Material: PBMCs. The receptor set was obtained from a woman aged 18-29 years in good health and CMV-seronegative. Each CDR3 is given with its conserved first and last residue. The order of the fields is clone size, D gene, V gene, J gene, CDR3 protein, CDR3 DNA. A D gene is named only where the DNA matches it firmly. Rows may omit the clone size; those that give it use once, few, many or a size class.

>once|-|TRBV11-2|TRBJ1-2
CASSLDAQGFYGYTF
TGTGCCAGCAGCTTAGATGCGCAGGGATTCTATGGCTACACCTTC
>-|-|TRBV2|TRBJ1-1
CASRRTDPEAFF
TGTGCCAGCAGGAGGACCGACCCTGAAGCTTTCTTT
>-|TRBD1|TRBV6-1|TRBJ2-7
CASRGPQGPYEQYF
TGTGCCAGCAGGGGACCACAGGGGCCCTACGAGCAGTACTTC
>once|-|TRBV5-1|TRBJ1-1
CASSPWGKGTEAFF
TGCGCCAGCAGCCCTTGGGGGAAAGGCACTGAAGCTTTCTTT
>-|TRBD1|TRBV15|TRBJ1-2
CATSRDRQGAAGYTF
TGTGCCACCAGCAGAGATAGGCAGGGGGCGGCCGGCTACACCTTC
>-|TRBD1|TRBV7-3|TRBJ1-1
CASSFQGAEAFF
TGTGCCAGCAGCTTCCAGGGGGCTGAAGCTTTCTTT
>-|-|TRBV27|TRBJ1-3
CASSKWDGNTIYF
TGTGCCAGCTCTAAGTGGGATGGAAACACCATATATTTT
>-|-|TRBV11-3|TRBJ1-1
CASSGGGTEAFF
TGTGCCAGCAGCGGAGGGGGGACTGAAGCTTTCTTT
>-|-|TRBV7-4|TRBJ2-5
CASSPSGPRETETQYF
TGTGCCAGCAGCCCCTCCGGGCCTCGAGAGACAGAGACCCAGTACTTC
>-|-|TRBV27|TRBJ1-2
CASSSPSRSKSANYGYTF
TGTGCCAGCAGTTCTCCCTCTAGGAGCAAATCAGCTAACTATGGCTACACCTTC
>few|-|TRBV28|TRBJ2-7
CASSSYRDEQYF
TGTGCCAGCAGTTCCTACAGGGACGAGCAGTACTTC
>-|-|TRBV18|TRBJ2-5
CASRGAAQETQYF
TGTGCCAGTCGAGGGGCAGCCCAAGAGACCCAGTACTTC
>once|-|TRBV5-6|TRBJ2-7
CASSLPGRRPEQYF
TGTGCCAGCAGCTTGCCGGGACGGCGCCCCGAGCAGTACTTC
>-|-|TRBV16|TRBJ2-2
CASSPGFPGELFF
TGTGCCAGCAGCCCAGGGTTCCCCGGGGAGCTGTTTTTT